This T cell receptor (beta chain) was obtained from a study of cytomegalovirus exposure and HLA in healthy donors. Study-level points and caveats: When the data were analyzed later, several of the most significant clusters appeared to be linked to common viral pathogens. Rarity held for most TCR sequences, but there were some public TCRs that occurred in many donors. Several V segments, TRBV6-2 and TRBV6-3 among them, could not be told apart and were dropped.

Primers for the PCR totalled 60 Vbeta and 13 Jbeta. Produced via immunoSEQ multiplex PCR; TCRdb's table is partial and in-frame only. The data contain about 150,000 clones, approximately 84% of them seen just once; the ten biggest clones take up around 6.5%. A note on this clone: The antigen is undetermined.

V was pared by 7 bases and J by 2 bases, with 11 bases between. The CDR3 contains 13 residues. Germline V gene sequence: CDR1 SQVTM, CDR2 ANQGSEA. Those who donated were healthy bone marrow donors. This sequence originates from a male donor in good health and CMV-seropositive. Sequencing was performed on PBMCs. V usage is TRBV29-1 and J usage is TRBJ2-2; no firm D call. CDR3 region: CSALSPNTGELFF. The CDR3 DNA is TGCAGCGCCCTCTCCCCCAACACCGGGGAGCTGTTTTTT.